The clone carrying this T cell receptor (beta chain) was seen ten or more times. Its antigen remains unknown. The size of this beta chain means little, since it is a stray read in a library made for alpha chains. The sample belongs to a study of spatial heterogeneity in lung cancer. About the study: Detection consistently yielded more beta chains than alpha chains. Tumor-region counts of TCR transcripts tracked strongly with a T cell module score from matched bulk RNA-seq.

Study outcomes and limitations: Within tumors, counts of expanded alpha and beta TCRs tracked tumor mutation counts.

TCRdb recomputed calls from the 5' RACE reads with MiXCR, one row per CDR3 protein. The data contain about 11,000 distinct CDR3 sequences, about 5.5% of them singletons. Indicated time point: sample taken at primary tumor resection. Untreated early-stage non-small cell lung cancer patients, approximately 76 in total, were the donors. Researchers sequenced whole RNA taken from tumor, nontumor lung or frozen PBMC without sorting. The sample consisted of lung tumor tissue, taken at surgery. The clonotype was recovered from a male donor with early-stage non-small cell lung cancer.

CDR3 residues: CASSPNVGNTEAFF. DNA of the CDR3: TGTGCCAGCTCACCAAATGTGGGCAACACTGAAGCTTTCTTT. V and J are TRBV18 and TRBJ1-1; no clear D. CDR1 KGHSH and CDR2 LQKENI come from the germline V gene. Trimming left V 2 bases short and J 2 bases short, with 9 bases between. The CDR3 sequence is 14 residues long.